Each of the 15 T cell receptor beta chains below was sequenced from the same sample in a study of OX40 agonist ivuxolimab in advanced cancers. Produced via immunoSEQ multiplex PCR; TCRdb's table is partial and in-frame only. The table records 77,000 or so clones, more than 70% of them present only once. The sequencing used CD4+ or CD8+ T cells sorted from blood, collected in a trial of the OX40 agonist ivuxolimab. The receptors originated from an adult with an advanced solid tumor such as melanoma, head and neck, liver or kidney cancer.

The chain carries TRBV19 and TRBJ1-5; D possibly corresponds to TRBD1 (5 bases). V was pared by 6 bases and J by 7 bases, with 16 bases between. This CDR3 has 14 residues. The germline V gene has CDR1 LNHDA and CDR2 SQIVND (reference sequence). The CDR3 loop reads CASRMGPREQPQHF. In DNA form, the CDR3 reads TGTGCCAGTAGAATGGGACCGAGAGAACAGCCCCAGCATTTT.

The rearrangement uses TRBV5-1 and TRBJ2-2; 8 nucleotides align to TRBD2. The germline V gene has CDR1 SGHRS and CDR2 YFSETQ. This CDR3 comprises 16 residues. J was trimmed by 3 bases and V by 0 bases; bases with no gene match: 4. This chain's CDR3 is CASSLVPGGDTGELFF. The DNA of the CDR3 is TGCGCCAGCAGCTTGGTTCCGGGAGGGGACACCGGGGAGCTGTTTTTT.

The chain couples TRBV18 to TRBJ2-5, with TRBD1 matching over 11 bases. V gave up 4 bases and J gave up 5 bases; unmatched junction bases: 6. In germline, CDR1 is KGHSH, CDR2 LQKENI. The CDR3 is made up of 15 amino acids. This CDR3 reads CASSRSGTGGETQYF. The CDR3 DNA reads TGTGCCAGCTCACGTTCCGGGACAGGGGGTGAGACCCAGTACTTC.

This chain connects TRBV5-5 to TRBJ2-7; possibly TRBD1 or TRBD2 for D (5 bases each). The CDR3 covers 15 residues. Trimming left V 4 bases short and J 5 bases short, with 19 bases between. Looked up from germline, CDR1 is SGHKS and CDR2 is YYEKEE (reference sequence). DNA of the CDR3: TGTGCCAGCAGCCCGGAGGTGGCAGGGCTCAACGAGCAGTACTTC. Translating gives CASSPEVAGLNEQYF.

The J gene is TRBJ1-2, the V gene TRBV6-5, with D uncertain. Germline V lookup: CDR1 MNHEY, CDR2 SVGAGI. The CDR3 contains 13 residues. The V gene lost 5 bases and the J gene lost 0 bases, with 7 bases spanning the gap. The CDR3 loop reads CASSADSNYGYTF. Here the CDR3 DNA reads TGTGCCAGCAGTGCTGATTCTAACTATGGCTACACCTTC.

Here the CDR3 DNA reads TGTGCCAGTAGTCCCCCAGGGCCCTACGAGCAGTACTTC. As protein: CASSPPGPYEQYF. V is TRBV19 and J is TRBJ2-7; TRBD1 might be the D (5 bases). With 5 bases removed from V and 2 bases from J, the gap between germline ends came to 10 bases. The CDR3 is 13 residues long. Germline V gene data show CDR1 as LNHDA and CDR2 as SQIVND (reference sequence).

This clone was observed a single time. The chain employs TRBV19 and TRBJ2-3, with D tentatively TRBD1 (7 bases). Germline loops: CDR1 LNHDA, CDR2 SQIVND (reference sequence). V lost 4 bases and J lost 4, with 12 bases in between. The CDR3 spans 14 residues. The CDR3 region has the DNA TGTGCCAGTAGTAAGCAGGGGGGTTCAGATACGCAGTATTTT. This encodes CASSKQGGSDTQYF.

The genes are TRBV7-9 and TRBJ2-3; D is ambiguous. This CDR3 spans 15 amino acids. Per germline, CDR1 SEHNR and CDR2 FQNEAQ (reference sequence). Trimming removed 5 bases at V and 1 base at J, with 13 bases between. The CDR3 loop reads CASSPRASRTDTQYF. The CDR3 nucleotides read TGTGCCAGCAGCCCAAGGGCTTCCCGCACAGATACGCAGTATTTT.

The chain couples TRBV10-3 to TRBJ1-2, with D perhaps TRBD1 (5 bases). Germline assignment: CDR1 ENHRY and CDR2 SYGVKD. The CDR3 runs to 15 residues. Trimming stripped 6 bases from V and 7 bases from J, with 21 bases between. CDR3 in DNA: TGTGCCATCAGCGGGCCCCCAGGGTTCATGAGTGGCTACACCTTC. Its protein product is CAISGPPGFMSGYTF.

The V gene is TRBV28, the J gene TRBJ1-2; D uncertain. The V gene lost 5 bases and the J gene lost 0 bases, with 10 bases spanning the gap. The CDR3 runs to 14 residues. CDR1 MDHEN and CDR2 SYDVKM come from the germline V gene. The CDR3 spells CASSHYHSNYGYTF. For the CDR3, the DNA is TGTGCCAGCAGTCACTATCACTCTAACTATGGCTACACCTTC.

This rearrangement joins TRBV5-1 to TRBJ2-1; 7 nucleotides line up with TRBD2. Unmatched junction bases numbered 15, after V lost 3 bases and J lost 6 bases. In germline, CDR1 is SGHRS, CDR2 YFSETQ. The CDR3 runs to 17 residues. In nucleotides, the CDR3 is TGCGCCAGCAGCTGGGCCGCTCTAGCGGAGGGCCCCAATGAGCAGTTCTTC. Protein: CASSWAALAEGPNEQFF.

This clone was detected a few times. V is TRBV2 and J is TRBJ1-2, with 11 bases that match TRBD1. This CDR3 spans 14 amino acids. V was clipped by 6 bases and J by 7 bases; unmatched bases: 7. Germline CDR1 and CDR2: SNHLY and FYNNEI. The DNA of the CDR3 is TGTGCCAGCAGAGGACAGGGGGCGGTCGGTGGCTACACCTTC. Residues: CASRGQGAVGGYTF.

The chain joins TRBV23-1 to TRBJ2-2; 16 bases align to TRBD2. TRBV23-1 is an ORF for which the function is uncertain. CDR3 length: 19 residues. V lost 4 bases and J lost 3; bases outside the gene matches: 8. CDR3 nucleotide sequence: TGCGCCAGCAGTCCCGGGACTAGCGGGAGGGCCTTAGACACCGGGGAGCTGTTTTTT. Residues: CASSPGTSGRALDTGELFF.

The chain is built from TRBV20-1 and TRBJ2-7, with 10 bases matching TRBD1. The V gene end was trimmed by 6 bases and the J gene end by 6 bases; junction bases not matched to a gene: 2. CDR3 size: 11 residues. The germline CDR1 and CDR2 sequences are DFQATT and SNEGSKA (reference sequence). CDR3 in DNA: TGCAGTGCACGGACAGGGGGCGAGCAGTACTTC. It specifies CSARTGGEQYF.

This clone occurred a few times. In DNA form, the CDR3 reads TGCGCCAGCAGCTTCTCTGGGGCCAACGTCCTGACTTTC. Amino acid sequence: CASSFSGANVLTF. V usage is TRBV5-1 and J usage is TRBJ2-6, with D uncertain. Deletions cut 2 bases from V and 0 bases from J, with 0 bases between. CDR1 and CDR2 (germline): SGHRS, YFSETQ. CDR3 length equals 13 residues.